This T cell receptor beta chain was captured in a study of blood T cell repertoires in COVID-19. On the study more broadly: The cDNA or gDNA used as material had been derived from T cells, B-cell-depleted T cells, or PBMCs.

The Seattle site enrolled patients during active infection and followed them longitudinally. As originally analysed: From reference gene primer amplification, estimates of nucleated cell counts were derived. Data came from immunoSEQ multiplex PCR; TCRdb stores just in-frame clones and leaves some out. Clonal size and the V and J genes are those of that table, whereas D and trimming came from the DNA. The top ten clones hold approximately 12% of a sample with fewer than 350,000 clones, around 85% of them seen once. Trimming took 2 bases from V and 2 from J, leaving 9 bases between them. Germline-derived CDR1 and CDR2 are WSHSY and SAAADI. The length of the CDR3 is 14 residues.

Sequencing used peripheral blood. This chain joins TRBV10-2 and TRBJ2-5, with a weak D call TRBD1 (6 bases). The receptor was isolated from a woman aged 25 to 39 with COVID-19, enrolled during active disease. The CDR3 DNA follows: TGCGCCAGCAGTGAGGGGGGCTGGCAAGAGACCCAGTACTTC. The encoded protein is CASSEGGWQETQYF.